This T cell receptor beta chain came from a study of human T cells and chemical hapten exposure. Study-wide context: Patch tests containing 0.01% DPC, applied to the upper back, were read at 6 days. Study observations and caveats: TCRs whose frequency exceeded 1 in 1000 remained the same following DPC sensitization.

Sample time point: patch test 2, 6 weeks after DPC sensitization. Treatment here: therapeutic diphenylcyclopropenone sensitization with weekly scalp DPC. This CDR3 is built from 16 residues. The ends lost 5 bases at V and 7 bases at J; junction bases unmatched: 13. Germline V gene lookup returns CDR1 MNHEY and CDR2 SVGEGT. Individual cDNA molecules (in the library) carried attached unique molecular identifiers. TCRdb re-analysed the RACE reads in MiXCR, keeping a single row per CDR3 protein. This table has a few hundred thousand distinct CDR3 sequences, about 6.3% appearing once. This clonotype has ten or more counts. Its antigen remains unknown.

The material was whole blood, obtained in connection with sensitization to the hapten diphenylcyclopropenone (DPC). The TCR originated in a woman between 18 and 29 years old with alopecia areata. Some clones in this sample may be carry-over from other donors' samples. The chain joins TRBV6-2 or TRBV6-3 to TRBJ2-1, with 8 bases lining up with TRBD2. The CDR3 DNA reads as TGTGCCAGCAGTCCTCCCTTCCGGGGGGGCGGAAATGAGCAGTTCTTC. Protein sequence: CASSPPFRGGGNEQFF.